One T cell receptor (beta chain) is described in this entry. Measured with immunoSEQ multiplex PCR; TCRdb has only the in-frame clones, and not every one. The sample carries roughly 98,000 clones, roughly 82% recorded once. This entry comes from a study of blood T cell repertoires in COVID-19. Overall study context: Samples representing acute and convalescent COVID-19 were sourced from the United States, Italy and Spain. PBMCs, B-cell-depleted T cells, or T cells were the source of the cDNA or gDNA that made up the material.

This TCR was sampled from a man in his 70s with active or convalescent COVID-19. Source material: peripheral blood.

CDR3 bases: TGCGCCAGCAGTCAATCGTCACAGCACCCCCAAGAGACCCAGTACTTC. Amino acid sequence: CASSQSSQHPQETQYF. The chain joins TRBV23-1 to TRBJ2-5; D ambiguous. TRBV23-1 is recorded as an ORF, its role being uncertain. Trimming removed 0 bases from V and 1 base from J, with 12 bases in between. The CDR3 totals 16 residues.